This T cell receptor (beta chain) was identified in a study of spatial heterogeneity in lung cancer. One entry per CDR3 protein, called by TCRdb with MiXCR from the 5' RACE reads. Of 30,000 to 45,000 distinct CDR3 sequences detected, approximately 7.5% appear once; the ten largest clones hold 25% to 35%. This CDR3 contains 13 residues. From germline, CDR1 is LGHDT and CDR2 YNNKEL (reference sequence). Trimming took 4 bases from V and 15 from J, leaving 19 bases between them. Time point described: sample taken at primary tumor resection. Unsorted whole RNA from tumor, nontumor lung or frozen PBMC underwent sequencing. Donors were about 70 untreated early-stage non-small cell lung cancer patients. This clonotype was seen repeatedly, ten times or more.

V and J are TRBV3-1 and TRBJ2-1; D might be TRBD2 (6 bases). The source material was PBMCs, sampled at surgery. The TCR comes from a male donor with early-stage non-small cell lung cancer. The CDR3 region has the DNA TGTGCCAGCAGCCCCCCGAGTGGGGGAGGAGCGTTCTTC. Translating it yields CASSPPSGGGAFF.